This T cell receptor beta chain was profiled in a study of T cell responses to AZD1222 COVID-19 vaccine. The table came from immunoSEQ multiplex PCR; TCRdb's copy has only in-frame clones and leaves some out. Among about 150,000 clones listed, approximately 92% were seen once. This CDR3 region has 15 residues. The germline V gene has CDR1 MGHRA and CDR2 YSYEKL. Between the trimmed V and J ends, which lost 4 bases and 5 bases, there was a span of 15 bases. As for this clone: Its antigen remains unknown.

Study results and caveats: CD4 TCRs associated with vaccination spanned spike, dominating at 160-218 and 743-854.

The clonotype originates from an adult in good health. Material: peripheral blood, obtained on day 0 of AZD1222 vaccination. The chain has TRBV4-1 and TRBJ1-5; maybe TRBD1 (5 bases). The CDR3 reads CASSLRDFLDQPQHF. For the CDR3, the DNA is TGCGCCAGCAGCCTCCGGGACTTCTTGGATCAGCCCCAGCATTTT.